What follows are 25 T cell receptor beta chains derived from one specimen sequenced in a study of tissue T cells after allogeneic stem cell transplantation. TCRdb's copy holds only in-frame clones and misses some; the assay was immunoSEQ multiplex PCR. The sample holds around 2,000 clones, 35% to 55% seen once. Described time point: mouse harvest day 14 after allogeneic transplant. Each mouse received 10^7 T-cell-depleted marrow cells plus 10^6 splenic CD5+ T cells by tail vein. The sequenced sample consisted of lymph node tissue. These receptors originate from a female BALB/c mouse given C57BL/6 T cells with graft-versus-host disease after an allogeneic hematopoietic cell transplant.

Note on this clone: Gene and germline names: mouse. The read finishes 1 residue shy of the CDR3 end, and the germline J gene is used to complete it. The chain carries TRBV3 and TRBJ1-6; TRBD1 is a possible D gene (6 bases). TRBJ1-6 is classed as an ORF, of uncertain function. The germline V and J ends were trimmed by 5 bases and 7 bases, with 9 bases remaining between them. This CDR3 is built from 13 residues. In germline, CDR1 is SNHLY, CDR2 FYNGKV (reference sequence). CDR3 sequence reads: CASSRDKNSPLYF. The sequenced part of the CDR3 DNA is TGTGCCAGCAGCCGGGACAAGAATTCGCCCCTCTAC.

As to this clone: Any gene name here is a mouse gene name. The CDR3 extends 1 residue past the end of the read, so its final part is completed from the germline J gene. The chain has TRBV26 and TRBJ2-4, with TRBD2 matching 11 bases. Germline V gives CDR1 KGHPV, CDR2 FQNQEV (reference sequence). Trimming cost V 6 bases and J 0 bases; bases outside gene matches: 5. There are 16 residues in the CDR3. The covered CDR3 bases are TGTGCCAGCAGCCTACTGGGGGGGCCTAGTCAAAACACCTTGTAC. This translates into CASSLLGGPSQNTLY. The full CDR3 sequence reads CASSLLGGPSQNTLYF.

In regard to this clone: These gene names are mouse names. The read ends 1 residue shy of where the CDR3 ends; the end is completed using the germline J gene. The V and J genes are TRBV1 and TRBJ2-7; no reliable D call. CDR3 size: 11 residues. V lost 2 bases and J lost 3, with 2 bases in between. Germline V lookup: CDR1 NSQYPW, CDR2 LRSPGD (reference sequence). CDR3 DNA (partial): TGCACCTGCAGTGCATTCTATGAACAGTAC. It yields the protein CTCSAFYEQY. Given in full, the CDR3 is CTCSAFYEQYF.

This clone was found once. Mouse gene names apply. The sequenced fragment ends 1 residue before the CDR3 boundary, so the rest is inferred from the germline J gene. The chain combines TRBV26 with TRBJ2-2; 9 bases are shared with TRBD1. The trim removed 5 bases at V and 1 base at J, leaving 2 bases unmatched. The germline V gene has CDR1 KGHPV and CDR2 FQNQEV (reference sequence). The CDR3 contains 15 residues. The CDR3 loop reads CASSLGQGNTGQLYF. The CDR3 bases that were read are TGTGCCAGCAGTTTGGGACAGGGAAACACCGGGCAGCTCTAC.

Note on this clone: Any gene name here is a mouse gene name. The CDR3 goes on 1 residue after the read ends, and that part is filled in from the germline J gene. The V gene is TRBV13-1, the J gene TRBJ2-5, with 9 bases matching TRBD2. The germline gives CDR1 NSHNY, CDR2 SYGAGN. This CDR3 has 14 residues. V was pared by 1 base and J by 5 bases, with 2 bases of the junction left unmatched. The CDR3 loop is CASSDLDWGDTQYF. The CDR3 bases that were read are TGTGCCAGCAGTGATCTGGACTGGGGAGACACCCAGTAC.

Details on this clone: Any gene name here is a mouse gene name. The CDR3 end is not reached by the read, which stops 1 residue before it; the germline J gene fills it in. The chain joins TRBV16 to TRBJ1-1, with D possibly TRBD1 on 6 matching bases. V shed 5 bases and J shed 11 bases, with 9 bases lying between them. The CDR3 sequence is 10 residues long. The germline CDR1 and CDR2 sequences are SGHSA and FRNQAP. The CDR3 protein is CASSQGGVFF. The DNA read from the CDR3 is TGTGCAAGCAGCCAAGGGGGGGTCTTC.

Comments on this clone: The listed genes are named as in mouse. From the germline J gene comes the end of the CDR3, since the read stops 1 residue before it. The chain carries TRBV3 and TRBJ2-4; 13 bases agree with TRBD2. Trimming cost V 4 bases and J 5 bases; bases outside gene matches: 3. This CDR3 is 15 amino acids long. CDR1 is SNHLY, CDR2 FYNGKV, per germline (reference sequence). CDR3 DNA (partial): TGTGCCAGCAGCTCGGACTGGGGGGGCCCAAACACCTTGTAC. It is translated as CASSSDWGGPNTLY. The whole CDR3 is CASSSDWGGPNTLYF. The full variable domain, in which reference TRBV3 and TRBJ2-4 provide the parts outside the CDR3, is GPKVLQIPSHQIIDMGQMVTLNCDPVSNHLYFYWYKQILGQQMEFLVNFYNGKVMEKSKLFKDQFSVERPDGSYFTLKIQPTALEDSAVYFCASSSDWGGPNTLYFGAGTRLSVL.

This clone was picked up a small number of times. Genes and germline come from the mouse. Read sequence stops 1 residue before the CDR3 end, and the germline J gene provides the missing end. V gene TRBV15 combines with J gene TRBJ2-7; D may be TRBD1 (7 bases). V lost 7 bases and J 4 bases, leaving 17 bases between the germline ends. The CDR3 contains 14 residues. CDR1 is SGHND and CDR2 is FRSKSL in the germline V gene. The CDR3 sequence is CASTRRGGGYEQYF. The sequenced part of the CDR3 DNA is TGTGCCAGCACCCGGAGAGGGGGCGGTTATGAACAGTAC.

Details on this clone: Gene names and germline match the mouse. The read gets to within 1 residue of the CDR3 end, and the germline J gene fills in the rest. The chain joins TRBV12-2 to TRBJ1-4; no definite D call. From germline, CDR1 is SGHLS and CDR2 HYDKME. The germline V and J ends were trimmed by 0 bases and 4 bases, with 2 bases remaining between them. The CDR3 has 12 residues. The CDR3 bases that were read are TGTGCCAGCTCTCTCGGCAACGAAAGATTATTT. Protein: CASSLGNERLF. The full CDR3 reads CASSLGNERLFF.

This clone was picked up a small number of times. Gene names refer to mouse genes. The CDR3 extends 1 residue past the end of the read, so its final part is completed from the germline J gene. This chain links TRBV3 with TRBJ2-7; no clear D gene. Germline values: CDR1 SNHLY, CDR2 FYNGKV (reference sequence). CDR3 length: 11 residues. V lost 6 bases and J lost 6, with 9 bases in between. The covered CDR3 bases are TGTGCCAGCAGAGGACGCTTTGAACAGTAC. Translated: CASRGRFEQY. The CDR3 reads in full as CASRGRFEQYF.

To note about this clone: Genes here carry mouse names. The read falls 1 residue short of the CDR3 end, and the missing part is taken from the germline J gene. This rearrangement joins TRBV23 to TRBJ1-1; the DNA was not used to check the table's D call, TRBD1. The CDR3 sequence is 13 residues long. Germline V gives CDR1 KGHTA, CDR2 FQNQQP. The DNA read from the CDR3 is TGCTCCAGCAGTCAAAACAGGATCACAGAAGTCTTC. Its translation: CSSSQNRITEVF. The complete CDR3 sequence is CSSSQNRITEVFF.

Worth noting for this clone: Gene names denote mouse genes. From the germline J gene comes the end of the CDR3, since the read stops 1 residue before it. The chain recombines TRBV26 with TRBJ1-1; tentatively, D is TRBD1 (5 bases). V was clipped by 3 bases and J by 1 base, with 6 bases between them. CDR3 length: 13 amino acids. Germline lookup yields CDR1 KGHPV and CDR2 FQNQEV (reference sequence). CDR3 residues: CASSLQGNTEVFF. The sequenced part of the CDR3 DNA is TGTGCCAGCAGTCTCCAGGGGAACACAGAAGTCTTC.

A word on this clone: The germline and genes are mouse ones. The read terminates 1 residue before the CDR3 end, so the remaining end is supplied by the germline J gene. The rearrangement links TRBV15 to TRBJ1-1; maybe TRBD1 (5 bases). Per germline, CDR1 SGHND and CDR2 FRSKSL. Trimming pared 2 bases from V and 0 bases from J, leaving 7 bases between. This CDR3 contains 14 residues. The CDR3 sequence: CASSLPGTNTEVFF. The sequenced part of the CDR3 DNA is TGTGCCAGCAGTTTACCAGGGACAAACACAGAAGTCTTC.

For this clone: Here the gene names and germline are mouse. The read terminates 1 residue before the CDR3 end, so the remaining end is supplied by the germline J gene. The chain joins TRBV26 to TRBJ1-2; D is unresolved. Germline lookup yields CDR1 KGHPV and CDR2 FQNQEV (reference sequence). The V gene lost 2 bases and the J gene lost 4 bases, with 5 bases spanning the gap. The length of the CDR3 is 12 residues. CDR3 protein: CASSLRGSDYTF. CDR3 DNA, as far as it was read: TGTGCCAGCAGTCTGCGGGGCTCCGACTACACC.

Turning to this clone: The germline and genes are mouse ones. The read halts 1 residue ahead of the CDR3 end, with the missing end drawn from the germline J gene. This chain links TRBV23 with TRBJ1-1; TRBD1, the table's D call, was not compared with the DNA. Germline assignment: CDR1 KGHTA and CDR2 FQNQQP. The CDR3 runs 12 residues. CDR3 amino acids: CSSSLQGTEVFF. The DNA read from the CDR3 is TGCTCCAGCAGCCTACAGGGGACAGAAGTCTTC.

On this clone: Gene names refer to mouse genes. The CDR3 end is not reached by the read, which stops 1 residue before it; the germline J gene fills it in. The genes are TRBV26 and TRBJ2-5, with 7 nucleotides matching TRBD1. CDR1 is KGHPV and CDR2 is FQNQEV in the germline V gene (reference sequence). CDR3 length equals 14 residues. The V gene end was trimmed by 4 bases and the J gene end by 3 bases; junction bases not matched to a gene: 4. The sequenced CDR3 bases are TGTGCCAGCAGTCGGGGACAGAGACAAGACACCCAGTAC. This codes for CASSRGQRQDTQY. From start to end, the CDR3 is CASSRGQRQDTQYF.

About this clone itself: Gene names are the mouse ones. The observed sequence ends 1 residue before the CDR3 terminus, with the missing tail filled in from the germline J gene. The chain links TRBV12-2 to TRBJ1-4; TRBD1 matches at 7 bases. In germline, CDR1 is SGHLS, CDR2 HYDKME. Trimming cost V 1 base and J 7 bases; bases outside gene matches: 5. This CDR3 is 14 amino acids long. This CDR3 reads CASSLRGRSERLFF. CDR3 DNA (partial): TGTGCCAGCTCTCTGAGGGGGCGAAGCGAAAGATTATTT.

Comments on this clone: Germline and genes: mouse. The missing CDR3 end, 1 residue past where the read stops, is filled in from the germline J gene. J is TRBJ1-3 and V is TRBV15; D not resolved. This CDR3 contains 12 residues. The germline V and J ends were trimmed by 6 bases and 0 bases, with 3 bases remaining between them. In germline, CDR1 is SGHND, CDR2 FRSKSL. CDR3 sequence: CASRNSGNTLYF. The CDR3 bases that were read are TGTGCCAGCAGGAATTCTGGAAATACGCTCTAT.

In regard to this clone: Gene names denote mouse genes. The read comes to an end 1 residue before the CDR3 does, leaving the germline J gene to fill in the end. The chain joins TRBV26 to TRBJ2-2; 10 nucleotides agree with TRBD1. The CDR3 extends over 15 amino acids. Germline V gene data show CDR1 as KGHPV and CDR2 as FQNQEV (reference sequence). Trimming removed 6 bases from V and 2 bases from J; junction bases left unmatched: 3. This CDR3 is CASSRDRGNTGQLYF. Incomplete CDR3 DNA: TGTGCCAGCAGCCGGGACAGGGGTAACACCGGGCAGCTCTAC. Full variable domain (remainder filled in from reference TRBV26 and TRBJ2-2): NSKVIQTPRYLVKGQGQKAKMRCIPEKGHPVVFWYQQNKNNEFKFLINFQNQEVLQQIDMTEKRFSAECPSNSPCSLEIQSSEAGDSALYLCASSRDRGNTGQLYFGEGSKLTVL.

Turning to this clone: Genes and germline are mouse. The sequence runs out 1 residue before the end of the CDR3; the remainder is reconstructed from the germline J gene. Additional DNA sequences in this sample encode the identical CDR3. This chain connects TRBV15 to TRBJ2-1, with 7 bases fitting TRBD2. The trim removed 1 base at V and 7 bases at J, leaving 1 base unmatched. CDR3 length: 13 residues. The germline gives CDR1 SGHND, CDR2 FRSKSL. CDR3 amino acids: CASSLGGGAEQFF. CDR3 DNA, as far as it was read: TGTGCCAGCAGTTTAGGGGGGGGGGCTGAGCAGTTC.

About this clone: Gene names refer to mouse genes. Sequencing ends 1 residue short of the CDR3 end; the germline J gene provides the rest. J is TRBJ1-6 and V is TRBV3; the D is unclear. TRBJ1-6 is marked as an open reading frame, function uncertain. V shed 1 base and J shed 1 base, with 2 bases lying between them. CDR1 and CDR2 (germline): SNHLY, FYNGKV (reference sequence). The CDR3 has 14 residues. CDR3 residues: CASSLVSYNSPLYF. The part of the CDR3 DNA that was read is TGTGCCAGCAGCTTAGTATCCTATAATTCGCCCCTCTAC.

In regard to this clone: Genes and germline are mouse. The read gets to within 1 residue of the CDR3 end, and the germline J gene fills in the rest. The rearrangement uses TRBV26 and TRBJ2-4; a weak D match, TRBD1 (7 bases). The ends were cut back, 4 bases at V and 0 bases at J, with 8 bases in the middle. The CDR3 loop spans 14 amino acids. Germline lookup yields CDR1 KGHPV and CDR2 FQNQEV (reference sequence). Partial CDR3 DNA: TGTGCCAGCAGTCAGGGGGCGAGTCAAAACACCTTGTAC. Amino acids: CASSQGASQNTLY. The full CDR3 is CASSQGASQNTLYF.

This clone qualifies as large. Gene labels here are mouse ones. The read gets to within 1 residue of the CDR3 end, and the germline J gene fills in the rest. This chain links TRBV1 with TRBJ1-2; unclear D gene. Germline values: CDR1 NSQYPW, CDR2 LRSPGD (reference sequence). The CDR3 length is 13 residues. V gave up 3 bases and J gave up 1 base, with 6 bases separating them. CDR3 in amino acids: CTCSAHRNSDYTF. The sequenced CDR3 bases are TGCACCTGCAGTGCCCACAGAAACTCCGACTACACC.

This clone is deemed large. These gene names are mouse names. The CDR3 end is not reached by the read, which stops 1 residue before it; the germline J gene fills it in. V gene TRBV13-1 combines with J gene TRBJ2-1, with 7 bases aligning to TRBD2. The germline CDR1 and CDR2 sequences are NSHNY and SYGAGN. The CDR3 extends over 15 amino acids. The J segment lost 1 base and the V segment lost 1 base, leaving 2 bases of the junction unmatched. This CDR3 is CASSDPGGNYAEQFF. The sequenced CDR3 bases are TGTGCCAGCAGTGATCCGGGGGGGAACTATGCTGAGCAGTTC.

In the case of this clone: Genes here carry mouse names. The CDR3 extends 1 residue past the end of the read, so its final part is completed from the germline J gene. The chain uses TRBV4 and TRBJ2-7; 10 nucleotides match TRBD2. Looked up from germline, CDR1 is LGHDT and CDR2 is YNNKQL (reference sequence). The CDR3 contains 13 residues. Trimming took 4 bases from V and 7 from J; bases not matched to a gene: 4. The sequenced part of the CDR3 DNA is TGTGCCAGCAGCTCTGGGGGGGCGGGGGAACAGTAC. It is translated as CASSSGGAGEQY. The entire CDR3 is CASSSGGAGEQYF.